The T cell receptor beta chain described here comes from a study of T-cell memory formation after mild COVID-19. Overall study: Largely donor-specific TCR clusters were found.

TCRdb recomputed calls from the 5' RACE reads with MiXCR, one row per CDR3 protein. The table includes 470,000 or so distinct CDR3 sequences, roughly 17% detected once. CDR1 is LNHNV and CDR2 is YYDKDF in the germline V gene (reference sequence). The length of the CDR3 is 13 residues. With 3 bases removed from V and 6 bases from J, the gap between germline ends came to 9 bases. This receptor was obtained from a man between 18 and 35 years old who had mild COVID-19 (a few samples of this study predate the infection). Cell type and time point are not known. The specimen sequenced was PBMCs or a T cell subset sorted from them (not recorded which). The chain joins TRBV15 to TRBJ2-4; D not certain. DNA for the CDR3: TGTGCCACCAGCAGGTTTCCAGGAAACATTCAGTACTTC. This gives the protein CATSRFPGNIQYF.